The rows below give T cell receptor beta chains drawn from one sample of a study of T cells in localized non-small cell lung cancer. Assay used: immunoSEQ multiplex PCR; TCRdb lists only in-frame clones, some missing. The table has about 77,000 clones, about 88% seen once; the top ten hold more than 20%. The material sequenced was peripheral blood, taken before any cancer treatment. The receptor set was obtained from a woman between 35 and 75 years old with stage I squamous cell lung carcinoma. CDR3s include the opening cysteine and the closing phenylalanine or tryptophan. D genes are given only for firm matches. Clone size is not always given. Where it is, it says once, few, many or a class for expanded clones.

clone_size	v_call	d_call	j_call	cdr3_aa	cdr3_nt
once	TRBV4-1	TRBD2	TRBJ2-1	CASSQVGGEQFF	TGCGCCAGCAGCCAAGTCGGGGGGGAGCAGTTCTTC
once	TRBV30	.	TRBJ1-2	CAWTLAVTAGYTF	TGTGCCTGGACCTTAGCGGTTACAGCGGGCTACACCTTC
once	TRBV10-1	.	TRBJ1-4	CASSDRVGKLFF	TGCGCCAGCAGTGACAGGGTGGGAAAACTGTTTTTT
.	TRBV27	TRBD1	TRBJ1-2	CASSLSGGQGGGYTF	TGTGCCAGCAGTTTATCGGGGGGACAGGGGGGCGGCTACACCTTC
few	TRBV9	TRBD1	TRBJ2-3	CASSETGKADTQYF	TGTGCCAGCAGCGAGACAGGGAAGGCAGATACGCAGTATTTT
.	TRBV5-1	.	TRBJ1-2	CASSSPGRPYGYTF	TGCGCCAGCAGCTCCCCGGGACGGCCGTATGGCTACACCTTC
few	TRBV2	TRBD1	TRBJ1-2	CASRGDSTGSGYTF	TGTGCCAGCAGGGGGGATTCGACAGGGTCTGGCTACACCTTC
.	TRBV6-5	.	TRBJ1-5	CASRLQESNQPQHF	TGTGCCAGCAGGTTACAGGAGAGCAATCAGCCCCAGCATTTT
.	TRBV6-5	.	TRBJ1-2	CASSTPGGTYGYTF	TGTGCCAGCAGCACGCCTGGGGGGACCTATGGCTACACCTTC
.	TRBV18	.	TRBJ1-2	CASSPQTTLANYGYTF	TGTGCCAGCTCACCGCAAACGACATTAGCTAACTATGGCTACACCTTC
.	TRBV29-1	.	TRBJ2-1	CSVETPDRGLNDEQFF	TGCAGCGTTGAAACCCCTGACCGGGGCCTCAACGATGAGCAGTTCTTC
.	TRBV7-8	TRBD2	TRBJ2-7	CASSLAGGYYEQYF	TGTGCCAGCAGCTTAGCGGGGGGGTACTACGAGCAGTACTTC
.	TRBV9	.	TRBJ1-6	CASSAGVEGAPLHF	TGTGCCAGCAGCGCAGGAGTAGAGGGAGCACCCCTCCACTTT
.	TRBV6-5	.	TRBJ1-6	CASRTGSDSPLHF	TGTGCCAGCAGGACAGGTTCGGATTCACCCCTCCACTTT
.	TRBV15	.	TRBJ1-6	CATSSSAGRAYNSPLHF	TGTGCCACCAGCAGTTCGGCGGGGCGCGCCTATAATTCACCCCTCCACTTT
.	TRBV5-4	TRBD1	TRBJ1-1	CASSLDLGQGTEAFF	TGTGCCAGCAGCTTGGACCTAGGACAGGGCACTGAAGCTTTCTTT
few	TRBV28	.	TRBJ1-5	CASSLYRRYSNQPQHF	TGTGCCAGCAGTTTATATCGCAGGTATAGCAATCAGCCCCAGCATTTT
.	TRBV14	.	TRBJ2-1	CASSQASYNEQFF	TGTGCCAGCAGCCAAGCCTCCTACAATGAGCAGTTCTTC
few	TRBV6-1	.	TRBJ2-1	CATRWGSYNEQFF	TGTGCCACCCGGTGGGGATCCTACAATGAGCAGTTCTTC
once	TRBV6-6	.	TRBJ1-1	CASKGALNTEAFF	TGTGCCAGCAAGGGAGCCCTGAACACTGAAGCTTTCTTT
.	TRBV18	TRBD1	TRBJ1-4	CASSPPGGDKLFF	TGTGCCAGCTCACCGCCAGGGGGTGACAAACTGTTTTTT
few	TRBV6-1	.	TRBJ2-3	CASSVGSPADTQYF	TGTGCCAGCAGTGTTGGGTCCCCGGCAGATACGCAGTATTTT
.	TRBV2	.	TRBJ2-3	CASSEVMSADTQYF	TGTGCCAGCAGTGAAGTAATGAGCGCAGATACGCAGTATTTT
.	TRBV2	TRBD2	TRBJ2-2	CASSERGKNTGELFF	TGTGCCAGCAGTGAGCGGGGGAAAAACACCGGGGAGCTGTTTTTT
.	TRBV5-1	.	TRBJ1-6	CASSIRTAQNSPLHF	TGCGCCAGCAGCATAAGGACGGCCCAGAATTCACCCCTCCACTTT
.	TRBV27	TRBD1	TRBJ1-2	CASSLNRGEGYTF	TGTGCCAGCAGTTTAAACAGGGGAGAAGGTTACACCTTC
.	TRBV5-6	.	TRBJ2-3	CASSLAVERTDTQYF	TGTGCCAGCAGCTTGGCGGTAGAGCGCACAGATACGCAGTATTTT
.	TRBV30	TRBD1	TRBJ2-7	CASRTGGHGEQYF	TGTGCCAGCCGGACAGGGGGGCATGGCGAGCAGTACTTC
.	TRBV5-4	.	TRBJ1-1	CASSKLLLSTNTEAFF	TGTGCCAGCAGCAAGCTGCTCCTCTCGACAAACACTGAAGCTTTCTTT
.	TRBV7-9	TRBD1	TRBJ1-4	CASSPGQGGEKLFF	TGTGCCAGCAGCCCGGGACAGGGAGGTGAAAAACTGTTTTTT
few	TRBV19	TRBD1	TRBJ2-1	CASSIWQGAGNEQFF	TGTGCCAGTAGTATCTGGCAGGGGGCAGGTAATGAGCAGTTCTTC
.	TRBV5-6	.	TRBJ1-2	CASSSPVNYGYTF	TGTGCCAGCAGCTCTCCAGTGAACTATGGCTACACCTTC
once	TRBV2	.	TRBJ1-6	CASMETVGSPLHF	TGTGCCAGCATGGAGACAGTGGGTTCACCCCTCCACTTT
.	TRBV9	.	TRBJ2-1	CASSVGVSSADEQFF	TGTGCCAGCAGCGTAGGAGTAAGTAGCGCCGATGAGCAGTTCTTC
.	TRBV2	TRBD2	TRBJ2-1	CASKLAGGRSNEQFF	TGTGCCAGCAAACTAGCGGGGGGGCGGAGCAATGAGCAGTTCTTC
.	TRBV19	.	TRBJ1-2	CASFSLGYTF	TGTGCCAGCTTTTCCCTTGGCTACACCTTC
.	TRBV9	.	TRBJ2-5	CASSVPMTSPLPQYF	TGTGCCAGCAGCGTCCCGATGACTAGTCCTCTGCCCCAGTACTTC
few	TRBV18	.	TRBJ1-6	CASSPRSSQNLHF	TGTGCCAGCTCACCCCGGTCTTCTCAAAACCTCCACTTT
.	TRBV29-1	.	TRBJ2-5	CSVGMIGGLETQYF	TGCAGCGTTGGGATGATTGGGGGCCTGGAGACCCAGTACTTC
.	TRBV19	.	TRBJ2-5	CASSPPGQSLQETQYF	TGTGCCAGTAGTCCGCCGGGACAAAGCCTTCAAGAGACCCAGTACTTC
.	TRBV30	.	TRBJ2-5	CAWSSRGETQYF	TGTGCCTGGAGTAGTCGGGGTGAGACCCAGTACTTC
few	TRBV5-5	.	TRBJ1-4	CASSFGAQGGTNEKLFF	TGTGCCAGCAGTTTTGGGGCCCAGGGAGGGACTAATGAAAAACTGTTTTTT
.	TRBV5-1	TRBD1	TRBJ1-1	CASSLEGQRNTEAFF	TGCGCCAGCAGCTTGGAGGGACAGAGAAACACTGAAGCTTTCTTT
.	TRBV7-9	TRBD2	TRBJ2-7	CASSLVGGSNEQYF	TGTGCCAGCAGCTTAGTAGGCGGGAGTAACGAGCAGTACTTC
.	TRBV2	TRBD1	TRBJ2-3	CASSTTGHPTDTQYF	TGTGCCAGCAGTACGACAGGGCATCCCACAGATACGCAGTATTTT
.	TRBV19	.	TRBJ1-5	CASSPRNQPQHF	TGTGCCAGTAGTCCCCGCAATCAGCCCCAGCATTTT
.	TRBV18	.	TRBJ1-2	CASSPESSYGYTF	TGTGCCAGCTCACCGGAATCAAGCTATGGCTACACCTTC
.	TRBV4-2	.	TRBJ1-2	CASSQDVQALYGYTF	TGTGCCAGCAGCCAAGATGTGCAGGCCTTGTATGGCTACACCTTC
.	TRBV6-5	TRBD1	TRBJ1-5	CASSPRGAGNQPQHF	TGTGCCAGCAGCCCCAGGGGGGCCGGAAATCAGCCCCAGCATTTT